This record covers a single T cell receptor beta chain. Produced via immunoSEQ multiplex PCR; TCRdb's table is partial and in-frame only. The sample lists over 850,000 clones; around 78% were seen once. This record comes from a study of shared clonotypes between healthy human individuals. V was shortened by 1 base and J by 7 bases, with 11 bases between the two germline ends. The CDR3 totals 13 residues. Germline V CDR1 and CDR2: SGHKS, YYEKEE (reference sequence). Input material: memory CD4+ T cells from PBMCs. Documented subset: CD45RA-negative fraction. The rearrangement joins TRBV5-5 to TRBJ1-1, with D possibly TRBD1 on 6 matching bases. The origin of this receptor is a man between 18 and 29 years old in good health. Some clones in this sample may be carry-over from other donors' samples. The DNA of the CDR3 is TGTGCCAGCAGCTTGATTGTAGGGGGTGAAGCTTTCTTT. Its protein product is CASSLIVGGEAFF.